These T cell receptor beta chains were read from a single sample in a study of cytomegalovirus exposure and HLA in healthy donors. Here immunoSEQ multiplex PCR was the method, and the copy in TCRdb shows in-frame clones only, minus some. In the table there are 100,000 to 150,000 clones, about four fifths of which are singletons. Sequencing input: PBMCs. All receptors derive from a woman aged 40 to 50 in good health and CMV-seronegative. Each CDR3 is given with its conserved first and last residue. The order of the fields is clone size, V gene, D gene, J gene, CDR3 protein, CDR3 DNA. D genes are given only for firm matches. Clone sizes are given selectively: once, few, many, or a class where the clone is expanded.

clone size: NA; V gene: TRBV2; D gene: NA; J gene: TRBJ2-7; CDR3 protein: CASRPQGYEQYF; CDR3 DNA: TGTGCCAGCAGACCCCAGGGCTACGAGCAGTACTTC
clone size: few; V gene: TRBV7-8; D gene: TRBD1; J gene: TRBJ1-4; CDR3 protein: CASSLRQGLEKLFF; CDR3 DNA: TGTGCCAGCAGCCTAAGACAGGGGCTTGAAAAACTGTTTTTT
clone size: NA; V gene: TRBV5-1; D gene: NA; J gene: TRBJ1-3; CDR3 protein: CASSPGHRSSGNTIYF; CDR3 DNA: TGCGCCAGCAGCCCAGGACACCGCTCCTCTGGAAACACCATATATTTT
clone size: NA; V gene: TRBV21-1; D gene: NA; J gene: TRBJ1-2; CDR3 protein: CASSRKGAANYGYTF; CDR3 DNA: TGTGCCAGCAGCAGGAAGGGAGCGGCTAACTATGGCTACACCTTC
clone size: NA; V gene: TRBV19; D gene: NA; J gene: TRBJ2-3; CDR3 protein: CASSIGAATDTQYF; CDR3 DNA: TGTGCCAGTAGTATCGGAGCGGCAACAGATACGCAGTATTTT
clone size: NA; V gene: TRBV5-1; D gene: NA; J gene: TRBJ2-3; CDR3 protein: CASSQVSGHTDTQYF; CDR3 DNA: TGCGCCAGCAGCCAGGTTAGCGGCCACACAGATACGCAGTATTTT
clone size: once; V gene: TRBV7-3; D gene: TRBD2; J gene: TRBJ2-2; CDR3 protein: CASSPAGVTGELFF; CDR3 DNA: TGTGCCAGCAGCCCCGCGGGGGTAACCGGGGAGCTGTTTTTT
clone size: NA; V gene: TRBV18; D gene: NA; J gene: TRBJ1-3; CDR3 protein: CASSGVGANSGNTIYF; CDR3 DNA: TGTGCCAGCTCAGGAGTAGGGGCCAACTCTGGAAACACCATATATTTT
clone size: NA; V gene: TRBV4-2; D gene: NA; J gene: TRBJ2-3; CDR3 protein: CASSQGGATDTQYF; CDR3 DNA: TGTGCCAGCAGCCAAGGCGGGGCCACAGATACGCAGTATTTT
clone size: NA; V gene: TRBV12-5; D gene: TRBD1; J gene: TRBJ1-5; CDR3 protein: CASGSGQGNQPQHF; CDR3 DNA: TGTGCTAGTGGTTCGGGACAGGGCAATCAGCCCCAGCATTTT
clone size: NA; V gene: TRBV7-9; D gene: NA; J gene: TRBJ2-2; CDR3 protein: CASSSPSEGRTGELFF; CDR3 DNA: TGTGCCAGCAGCTCCCCGTCGGAGGGAAGGACCGGGGAGCTGTTTTTT
clone size: few; V gene: TRBV6-1; D gene: TRBD1; J gene: TRBJ1-4; CDR3 protein: CASREDRGGEKLFF; CDR3 DNA: TGTGCCAGCAGGGAGGACAGGGGGGGTGAAAAACTGTTTTTT
clone size: NA; V gene: TRBV27; D gene: NA; J gene: TRBJ2-5; CDR3 protein: CASTSVTGEQETQYF; CDR3 DNA: TGTGCCAGCACTTCGGTTACGGGAGAGCAAGAGACCCAGTACTTC
clone size: NA; V gene: TRBV7-3; D gene: TRBD1; J gene: TRBJ1-2; CDR3 protein: CASSSGATGVDGYTF; CDR3 DNA: TGTGCCAGCAGCTCAGGGGCGACAGGGGTGGATGGCTACACCTTC
clone size: NA; V gene: TRBV27; D gene: TRBD2; J gene: TRBJ2-7; CDR3 protein: CATRPGGSSYEQYF; CDR3 DNA: TGTGCCACCAGGCCGGGAGGGAGCTCCTACGAGCAGTACTTC
clone size: NA; V gene: TRBV9; D gene: TRBD1; J gene: TRBJ2-7; CDR3 protein: CASSADRGGYEQYF; CDR3 DNA: TGTGCCAGCAGCGCGGACAGGGGAGGGTACGAGCAGTACTTC
clone size: NA; V gene: TRBV9; D gene: NA; J gene: TRBJ2-5; CDR3 protein: CASSVEGMGQETQYF; CDR3 DNA: TGTGCCAGCAGCGTAGAGGGGATGGGTCAAGAGACCCAGTACTTC
clone size: NA; V gene: TRBV18; D gene: NA; J gene: TRBJ1-5; CDR3 protein: CASSPTGGSNQPQHF; CDR3 DNA: TGTGCCAGCTCTCCCACAGGTGGTTCCAATCAGCCCCAGCATTTT
clone size: NA; V gene: TRBV5-1; D gene: NA; J gene: TRBJ1-2; CDR3 protein: CASSPAGQTGGYTF; CDR3 DNA: TGCGCCAGCAGCCCCGCAGGACAGACGGGGGGCTACACCTTC
clone size: NA; V gene: TRBV19; D gene: NA; J gene: TRBJ2-5; CDR3 protein: CASSINQGETQYF; CDR3 DNA: TGTGCCAGTAGTATAAACCAGGGAGAGACCCAGTACTTC
clone size: NA; V gene: TRBV4-1; D gene: NA; J gene: TRBJ2-6; CDR3 protein: CASSLQHKRSGANVLTF; CDR3 DNA: TGCGCCAGCAGCCTCCAACACAAGCGCTCTGGGGCCAACGTCCTGACTTTC
clone size: NA; V gene: TRBV7-2; D gene: TRBD2; J gene: TRBJ2-3; CDR3 protein: CASSSIAGVSDTQYF; CDR3 DNA: TGTGCCAGCAGCTCTATAGCGGGAGTTTCAGATACGCAGTATTTT
clone size: NA; V gene: TRBV9; D gene: NA; J gene: TRBJ2-3; CDR3 protein: CASSETGLGTDTQYF; CDR3 DNA: TGTGCCAGCAGCGAAACAGGGCTTGGCACAGATACGCAGTATTTT
clone size: once; V gene: TRBV7-2; D gene: TRBD1; J gene: TRBJ1-1; CDR3 protein: CASSSTGLYTEAFF; CDR3 DNA: TGTGCCAGCAGCTCGACAGGGTTGTACACTGAAGCTTTCTTT
clone size: NA; V gene: TRBV18; D gene: TRBD1; J gene: TRBJ1-6; CDR3 protein: CASSPGDRVNSPLHF; CDR3 DNA: TGTGCCAGCTCACCAGGGGACAGGGTGAATTCACCCCTCCACTTT
clone size: NA; V gene: TRBV7-2; D gene: NA; J gene: TRBJ2-7; CDR3 protein: CASSLDGGFPYEQYF; CDR3 DNA: TGTGCCAGCAGCTTAGACGGAGGATTCCCCTACGAGCAGTACTTC
clone size: NA; V gene: TRBV6-6; D gene: TRBD1; J gene: TRBJ1-2; CDR3 protein: CASSRDRGLGYTF; CDR3 DNA: TGTGCCAGCAGTCGGGACAGGGGGCTAGGCTACACCTTC
clone size: NA; V gene: TRBV29-1; D gene: NA; J gene: TRBJ1-2; CDR3 protein: CSVGPTLREGYTF; CDR3 DNA: TGCAGCGTTGGTCCGACGCTTCGGGAGGGCTACACCTTC
clone size: NA; V gene: TRBV5-1; D gene: NA; J gene: TRBJ2-1; CDR3 protein: CASSLRWSGSGPRNEQFF; CDR3 DNA: TGCGCCAGCAGCTTGAGATGGAGTGGTAGCGGTCCACGCAATGAGCAGTTCTTC
clone size: once; V gene: TRBV18; D gene: TRBD2; J gene: TRBJ2-1; CDR3 protein: CASSPSGLAGKEQFF; CDR3 DNA: TGTGCCAGCTCACCATCTGGACTAGCGGGAAAAGAGCAGTTCTTC
clone size: NA; V gene: TRBV28; D gene: NA; J gene: TRBJ1-1; CDR3 protein: CASSFAGGRLNTEAFF; CDR3 DNA: TGTGCCAGCAGTTTCGCGGGAGGGCGCCTGAACACTGAAGCTTTCTTT
clone size: NA; V gene: TRBV4-3; D gene: NA; J gene: TRBJ1-4; CDR3 protein: CASSQGLRGFDEKLFF; CDR3 DNA: TGCGCCAGCAGCCAAGGCCTACGGGGGTTCGATGAAAAACTGTTTTTT
clone size: NA; V gene: TRBV27; D gene: TRBD1; J gene: TRBJ1-6; CDR3 protein: CASSPTGYNSPLHF; CDR3 DNA: TGTGCCAGCAGCCCGACAGGGTATAATTCACCCCTCCACTTT
clone size: few; V gene: TRBV4-1; D gene: NA; J gene: TRBJ1-6; CDR3 protein: CASSQARSPLHF; CDR3 DNA: TGCGCCAGCAGCCAAGCACGGTCACCCCTCCACTTT
clone size: NA; V gene: TRBV5-1; D gene: NA; J gene: TRBJ2-2; CDR3 protein: CASYRGGTGELFF; CDR3 DNA: TGCGCCAGCTACAGGGGGGGCACCGGGGAGCTGTTTTTT
clone size: NA; V gene: TRBV7-2; D gene: NA; J gene: TRBJ2-7; CDR3 protein: CASSLPAFYEQYF; CDR3 DNA: TGTGCCAGCAGCTTACCTGCCTTCTACGAGCAGTACTTC
clone size: NA; V gene: TRBV7-9; D gene: NA; J gene: TRBJ2-6; CDR3 protein: CASSTGFGANVLTF; CDR3 DNA: TGTGCCAGCAGCACAGGGTTTGGGGCCAACGTCCTGACTTTC
clone size: NA; V gene: TRBV2; D gene: NA; J gene: TRBJ1-5; CDR3 protein: CASSETGKPQHF; CDR3 DNA: TGTGCCAGCAGTGAGACGGGGAAGCCCCAGCATTTT
clone size: NA; V gene: TRBV5-6; D gene: TRBD1; J gene: TRBJ1-4; CDR3 protein: CASSPNRGVANEKLFF; CDR3 DNA: TGTGCCAGCAGCCCGAACAGGGGAGTGGCTAATGAAAAACTGTTTTTT
clone size: NA; V gene: TRBV15; D gene: TRBD2; J gene: TRBJ2-2; CDR3 protein: CATSRESRGGWSNTGELFF; CDR3 DNA: TGTGCCACCAGCAGAGAATCGCGCGGGGGTTGGTCGAACACCGGGGAGCTGTTTTTT
clone size: NA; V gene: TRBV29-1; D gene: NA; J gene: TRBJ1-1; CDR3 protein: CSTRQATGTEAFF; CDR3 DNA: TGCAGCACACGACAGGCGACGGGCACTGAAGCTTTCTTT
clone size: once; V gene: TRBV2; D gene: TRBD2; J gene: TRBJ2-1; CDR3 protein: CASRKGTSGNYNEQFF; CDR3 DNA: TGTGCCAGCAGGAAAGGGACTAGCGGGAATTACAATGAGCAGTTCTTC